The 32 T cell receptor beta chains in this list originate from one sample, sequenced in a study of glioma-infiltrating T cells after dendritic cell vaccination. TCRdb's table, derived via immunoSEQ multiplex PCR, lists solely in-frame clones and lacks some. The table lists tens of thousands of clones, roughly four fifths of them singletons. Time point: after dendritic cell vaccination, including at tumor progression/relapse. Material: blood, obtained after dendritic cell vaccination. These receptors all come from a human donor with glioblastoma.

This chain connects TRBV14 to TRBJ1-2; 8 bases fit TRBD1. Germline V gives CDR1 SGHDN, CDR2 FVKESK. With V trimmed by 4 bases and J by 4 bases, 11 bases remained unmatched. CDR3 length equals 16 residues. The CDR3 is CASSPGGQGSLYGYTF. The CDR3 region has the DNA TGTGCCAGCAGCCCGGGAGGACAGGGATCCCTCTATGGCTACACCTTC.

The chain links TRBV7-8 to TRBJ1-5; no reliable D call. CDR1 and CDR2 (germline): SGHVS, FQNEAQ. The CDR3 extends over 16 amino acids. The V and J ends lost 5 bases and 3 bases respectively, with 17 bases between them. The CDR3, as DNA: TGTGCCAGCAGCCCTGAACCTACAGAACTCAATCAGCCCCAGCATTTT. It codes for CASSPEPTELNQPQHF.

This chain links TRBV5-1 with TRBJ2-2, with 7 bases lining up with TRBD2. The CDR3 runs to 15 residues. The V segment lost 4 bases and the J segment 2 bases; nucleotides outside the gene matches: 5. Germline values: CDR1 SGHRS, CDR2 YFSETQ. The chain's CDR3 is CASSPERGNTGELFF. In nucleotides, the CDR3 is TGCGCCAGCAGCCCGGAGCGGGGAAACACCGGGGAGCTGTTTTTT.

J is TRBJ1-1 and V is TRBV11-2; TRBD1 might be the D (6 bases). The germline V gene encodes CDR1 SGHAT and CDR2 FQNNGV. Trimming cost V 2 bases and J 4 bases, with 14 bases left between them. CDR3 size: 15 residues. The CDR3 DNA reads as TGTGCCAGCAGCTTAATGACAGGCCTGACCACTGAAGCTTTCTTT. Its translation: CASSLMTGLTTEAFF. Full variable domain (rest looked up from reference TRBV11-2 and TRBJ1-1): EAGVAQSPRYKIIEKRQSVAFWCNPISGHATLYWYQQILGQGPKLLIQFQNNGVVDDSQLPKDRFSAERLKGVDSTLKIQPAKLEDSAVYLCASSLMTGLTTEAFFGQGTRLTVV.

V and J are TRBV9 and TRBJ2-2; D possibly corresponds to TRBD1 (5 bases). CDR1 and CDR2 from the germline V gene are SGDLS and YYNGEE. Between the trimmed V and J ends, which lost 0 bases and 6 bases, there was a span of 9 bases. CDR3 length equals 14 residues. The CDR3 is CASSVEQVAGELFF. The CDR3 coding sequence is TGTGCCAGCAGCGTAGAACAGGTCGCCGGGGAGCTGTTTTTT.

This sequence joins TRBV11-3 and TRBJ2-3, with a weak D call TRBD1 (5 bases). The CDR3 runs 13 residues. Germline CDR1 is SGHNT and CDR2 is YENEEA. Trimming stripped 3 bases from V and 4 bases from J, with 8 bases between. CDR3 sequence reads: CASSLEGADTQYF. CDR3 nucleotides: TGTGCCAGCAGCTTGGAAGGGGCAGATACGCAGTATTTT.

V and J are TRBV6-5 and TRBJ1-1, with 7 positions matching TRBD1. The length of the CDR3 is 14 residues. Germline trimming cut 2 bases from V and 5 bases from J; bases unmatched to any gene: 5. CDR1 and CDR2 from the germline V gene are MNHEY and SVGAGI. The CDR3 region is CASSYGTGVTEAFF. The DNA for the CDR3 is TGTGCCAGCAGTTACGGTACAGGGGTGACTGAAGCTTTCTTT.

The chain recombines TRBV4-2 with TRBJ2-3, with D tentatively TRBD2 (6 bases). Germline CDR1 LGHNA, CDR2 YNFKEQ. The CDR3 has 16 amino acids. The V end lost 1 base, the J end lost 3 bases, and 14 bases lay between the germline ends. The DNA of the CDR3 is TGTGCCAGCAGCCAAGTTGCGGGGCCCACTACAGATACGCAGTATTTT. It is translated as CASSQVAGPTTDTQYF.

The rearrangement uses TRBV7-9 and TRBJ2-1; 10 positions match TRBD1. The V and J ends lost 5 bases and 8 bases, in that order; junction bases with no gene match: 9. Germline V gives CDR1 SEHNR, CDR2 FQNEAQ (reference sequence). The CDR3 is 15 amino acids. This CDR3 is CASSRRDRGFDEQFF. Written as DNA, the CDR3 is TGTGCCAGCAGCCGGCGGGACAGGGGATTCGATGAGCAGTTCTTC.

V is TRBV5-1 and J is TRBJ2-1; no firm D call. This CDR3 region has 14 residues. V was clipped by 0 bases and J by 3 bases, with 7 bases between them. The germline V gene encodes CDR1 SGHRS and CDR2 YFSETQ. The CDR3 region has the DNA TGCGCCAGCAGCTTGGGCGGCAGCTACAATGAGCAGTTCTTC. It translates to CASSLGGSYNEQFF.

This clone has a single count. The chain recombines TRBV5-5 with TRBJ2-7, with 13 bases fitting TRBD2. The junction had 5 bases not matched to a gene; V was cut back by 4 bases and J by 4 bases. Germline V gene data show CDR1 as SGHKS and CDR2 as YYEKEE (reference sequence). CDR3 length: 15 amino acids. CDR3 in amino acids: CASSIGLAGEYEQYF. CDR3 bases: TGTGCCAGCAGCATCGGACTAGCGGGAGAATACGAGCAGTACTTC. The full variable domain, completed using reference TRBV5-5 and TRBJ2-7, is DAGVTQSPTHLIKTRGQQVTLRCSPISGHKSVSWYQQVLGQGPQFIFQYYEKEERGRGNFPDRFSARQFPNYSSELNVNALLLGDSALYLCASSIGLAGEYEQYFGPGTRLTVT.

The chain's CDR3 is CASSLAVGQTYGYTF. The DNA for the CDR3 is TGCGCCAGCAGCTTGGCCGTAGGACAGACCTATGGCTACACCTTC. V gene TRBV5-1 combines with J gene TRBJ1-2; possibly TRBD1 for D (6 bases). With 0 bases removed from V and 4 bases from J, the gap between germline ends came to 13 bases. This CDR3 comprises 15 residues. From germline, CDR1 is SGHRS and CDR2 YFSETQ.

The chain has TRBV6-5 and TRBJ1-6; the D gene is possibly TRBD1 (6 bases). The CDR3 loop spans 16 amino acids. Trimming shortened V by 2 bases and J by 0 bases, and 8 bases separated the two germline ends. Germline V gene sequence: CDR1 MNHEY, CDR2 SVGAGI. CDR3 region: CASSYRGSSYNSPLHF. CDR3 coding DNA: TGTGCCAGCAGTTACAGGGGGAGCTCCTATAATTCACCCCTCCACTTT.

The chain recombines TRBV19 with TRBJ1-2, with 10 nucleotides matching TRBD1. The V segment lost 1 base and the J segment 1 base; nucleotides outside the gene matches: 3. The length of the CDR3 is 16 residues. Looked up from germline, CDR1 is LNHDA and CDR2 is SQIVND (reference sequence). The chain's CDR3 is CASSIAGQGFNYGYTF. The CDR3 region has the DNA TGTGCCAGTAGTATAGCGGGACAGGGGTTTAACTATGGCTACACCTTC.

CDR3 nucleotides: TGTGCCTGGAGTCCCCCGGCAGGAGCTTTCTTT. Encoded protein: CAWSPPAGAFF. The chain employs TRBV30 and TRBJ1-1; D not resolved. The CDR3 has 11 amino acids. The V gene's germline CDR1 is GTSNPN and CDR2 SVGIG (reference sequence). V lost 2 bases and J 10 bases, leaving 11 bases between the germline ends.

Of note for this clone: The identical CDR3 is also encoded by other nucleotide sequences in the sample. The chain employs TRBV5-4 and TRBJ1-6; D not resolved. The V and J ends lost 2 bases and 7 bases respectively, with 10 bases between them. CDR1 and CDR2 (germline): SGHNT, YYREEE (reference sequence). The CDR3 runs to 14 residues. CDR3 bases: TGTGCCAGCAGCTTATCCAGCGTCAATTCACCCCTCCACTTT. Its translation: CASSLSSVNSPLHF.

This clone was observed a handful of times. The V gene is TRBV4-3, the J gene TRBJ2-6, with D unclear. The V end was cut by 0 bases, the J end by 4 bases, with 10 bases between. Germline V gives CDR1 LGHNA, CDR2 YSLEER. This CDR3 comprises 16 residues. CDR3 nucleotide sequence: TGCGCCAGCAGCCAAGAATGGCAGGTCGGGGCCAACGTCCTGACTTTC. This sequence encodes CASSQEWQVGANVLTF.

The V gene is TRBV2, the J gene TRBJ1-6; 8 positions match TRBD1. This CDR3 is 15 amino acids long. Trimming cost V 4 bases and J 10 bases; bases outside gene matches: 9. The germline V gene encodes CDR1 SNHLY and CDR2 FYNNEI. CDR3: CASSGDRGDGSPLHF. The CDR3 DNA follows: TGTGCCAGCAGTGGAGACAGGGGTGATGGATCACCCCTCCACTTT.

V gene TRBV7-6 combines with J gene TRBJ2-3; D remains ambiguous. This CDR3 has 13 amino acids. The V gene's germline CDR1 is SGHVS and CDR2 FNYEAQ. The V gene lost 2 bases and the J gene lost 3 bases, with 6 bases spanning the gap. The CDR3 loop reads CASSLILTDTQYF. The CDR3 region has the DNA TGTGCCAGCAGCTTAATCTTAACAGATACGCAGTATTTT.

The rearrangement links TRBV7-2 to TRBJ2-1; maybe TRBD2 (6 bases). The germline gives CDR1 SGHTA, CDR2 FQGNSA. The CDR3 runs to 15 residues. With 1 base removed from V and 10 bases from J, the gap between germline ends came to 17 bases. The CDR3 loop is CASSLGPSPRGEQFF. The CDR3 nucleotides are TGTGCCAGCAGCTTAGGGCCATCACCGCGGGGAGAGCAGTTCTTC.

V gene TRBV18 combines with J gene TRBJ1-4; 9 positions agree with TRBD1. CDR1 is KGHSH and CDR2 is LQKENI in the germline V gene. V lost 3 bases and J lost 5; bases outside the gene matches: 1. CDR3 size: 14 residues. CDR3 loop: CASSPTGGNEKLFF. The CDR3, as DNA: TGTGCCAGCTCACCGACAGGGGGGAATGAAAAACTGTTTTTT.

The chain couples TRBV6-1 to TRBJ1-3; D gene uncertain. The CDR3 runs to 13 residues. CDR1 MNHNS and CDR2 SASEGT come from the germline V gene. The V end was cut by 8 bases, the J end by 7 bases, with 15 bases between. CDR3 coding DNA: TGTGCCAGCGCGCCTGGAGTTCTCAACACCATATATTTT. Translating it yields CASAPGVLNTIYF.

This CDR3 is CASSSGGANTEAFF. The CDR3 coding sequence is TGTGCCAGCTCATCCGGGGGGGCGAACACTGAAGCTTTCTTT. V usage is TRBV18 and J usage is TRBJ1-1; perhaps TRBD1 as D (6 bases). Deletions cut 5 bases from V and 1 base from J, with 11 bases between. Germline loops: CDR1 KGHSH, CDR2 LQKENI. This CDR3 has 14 residues.

The V and J genes are TRBV6-1 and TRBJ2-3, with 8 bases identical to TRBD1. With 6 bases clipped from V and 5 bases from J, the junction kept 7 bases outside the gene matches. The CDR3 has 14 residues. Germline V gene data show CDR1 as MNHNS and CDR2 as SASEGT. The CDR3 sequence: CASRGQGWGDTQYF. For the CDR3, the DNA is TGTGCCAGCAGAGGACAGGGCTGGGGAGATACGCAGTATTTT.

CDR3 sequence: CASSPFLQGTNEQFF. DNA for the CDR3: TGTGCCAGCAGCCCGTTTTTACAGGGGACCAATGAGCAGTTCTTC. The chain uses TRBV13 and TRBJ2-1, with 7 bases matching TRBD1. CDR1 is PRHDT and CDR2 is FYEKMQ in the germline V gene (reference sequence). V lost 5 bases to trimming and J lost 6 bases; unmatched junction nucleotides: 10. This CDR3 comprises 15 residues.

A remark on this clone: Mismatch with germline at one junction end may stem from a read error. Other nucleotide sequences from this sample produce the same CDR3. The J gene is TRBJ2-1, the V gene TRBV5-1; 9 bases line up with TRBD2. Germline loops: CDR1 SGHRS, CDR2 YFSETQ. The CDR3 covers 15 residues. The CDR3: CASSFSGGTYNEQFF. CDR3 nucleotides: TGCGCCAGCAGCTTCAGCGGGGGGACCTATAATGAGCAGTTCTTC.

This chain uses TRBV18 with TRBJ2-1; TRBD2 agrees at 10 bases. The V gene's germline CDR1 is KGHSH and CDR2 LQKENI. The CDR3 is made up of 16 amino acids. J was trimmed by 9 bases and V by 0 bases; bases with no gene match: 8. The chain's CDR3 is CASSPPDQRGGGEQFF. CDR3 in DNA: TGTGCCAGCTCACCACCGGATCAGCGGGGGGGCGGTGAGCAGTTCTTC.

The J gene is TRBJ1-1, the V gene TRBV4-1; 7 bases match TRBD1. Germline CDR1 reads MGHRA; CDR2 reads YSYEKL. After removal of 3 bases from V and 2 bases from J, the junction contained 9 bases not matched to a gene. The CDR3 runs 16 residues. The CDR3 protein is CASSHAQGMGNTEAFF. CDR3 DNA sequence: TGCGCCAGCAGCCATGCACAGGGGATGGGAAACACTGAAGCTTTCTTT.

The chain employs TRBV19 and TRBJ2-1, with TRBD2 identical over 10 bases. CDR3 length equals 17 residues. V dropped 8 bases and J dropped 5; count of bases not matched to a gene: 15. CDR1 and CDR2 from the germline V gene are LNHDA and SQIVND (reference sequence). The CDR3 reads CASRVAGGRTPHNEQFF. CDR3 DNA sequence: TGTGCCAGTCGGGTAGCGGGGGGCCGGACCCCTCACAATGAGCAGTTCTTC.

A note on this clone: The junction and the germline gene differ at one end; a read error may be behind it. The J gene is TRBJ2-7, the V gene TRBV30; a possible D gene is TRBD1 (6 bases). Germline lookup yields CDR1 GTSNPN and CDR2 SVGIG (reference sequence). There are 13 residues in the CDR3. Here the CDR3 DNA reads TGTGCCTGGTACGGACAGCCCAACTACGAGCTGTACTTC. As protein: CAWYGQPNYELYF.

This clone was observed a few times. The chain carries TRBV30 and TRBJ2-2; 9 bases fit TRBD1. Germline CDR1 is GTSNPN and CDR2 is SVGIG (reference sequence). This CDR3 spans 14 amino acids. Trimming removed 4 bases from V and 4 bases from J; junction bases left unmatched: 4. The CDR3 region has the DNA TGTGCCTGGATTAAGGACAGGGGCACCGGGGAGCTGTTTTTT. It is translated as CAWIKDRGTGELFF.

The J gene is TRBJ2-4, the V gene TRBV12-5; tentatively, D is TRBD1 (7 bases). The CDR3 length is 15 residues. Germline V gene lookup returns CDR1 LGHNT and CDR2 FRNRAP. V was shortened by 9 bases and J by 0 bases, with 15 bases between the two germline ends. The DNA of the CDR3 is TGTGCTAGGCGACACAGGGGACTAGCCAAAAACATTCAGTACTTC. Protein: CARRHRGLAKNIQYF. Using reference TRBV12-5 and TRBJ2-4 for the parts outside the CDR3, the full variable domain is DARVTQTPRHKVTEMGQEVTMRCQPILGHNTVFWYRQTMMQGLELLAYFRNRAPLDDSGMPKDRFSAEMPDATLATLKIQPSEPRDSAVYFCARRHRGLAKNIQYFGAGTRLSVL.